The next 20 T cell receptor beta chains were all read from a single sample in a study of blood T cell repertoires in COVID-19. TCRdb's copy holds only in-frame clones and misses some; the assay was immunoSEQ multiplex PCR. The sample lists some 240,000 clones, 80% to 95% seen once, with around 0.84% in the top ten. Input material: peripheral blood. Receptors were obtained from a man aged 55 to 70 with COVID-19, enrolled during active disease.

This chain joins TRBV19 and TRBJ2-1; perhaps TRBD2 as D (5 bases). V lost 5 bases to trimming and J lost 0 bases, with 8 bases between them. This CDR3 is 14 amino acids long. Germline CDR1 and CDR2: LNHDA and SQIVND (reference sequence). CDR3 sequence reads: CASSEGLSYNEQFF. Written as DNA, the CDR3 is TGTGCCAGTAGTGAGGGTCTCTCCTACAATGAGCAGTTCTTC.

Written as DNA, the CDR3 is TGTGCCAGCGGCGCAGGGGACTACTCTGGAAACACCATATATTTT. Amino acids: CASGAGDYSGNTIYF. The chain is built from TRBV2 and TRBJ1-3, with D possibly matching TRBD1 (6 bases). Trimming left V 8 bases short and J 0 bases short, with 14 bases between. Germline CDR1 reads SNHLY; CDR2 reads FYNNEI. The length of the CDR3 is 15 residues.

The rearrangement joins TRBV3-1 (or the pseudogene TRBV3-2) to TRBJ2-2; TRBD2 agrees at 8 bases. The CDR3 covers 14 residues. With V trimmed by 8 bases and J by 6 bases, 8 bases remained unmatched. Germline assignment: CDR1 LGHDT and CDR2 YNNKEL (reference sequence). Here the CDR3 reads CASDGTRGSGELFF. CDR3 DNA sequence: TGTGCCAGCGACGGGACTAGAGGGTCCGGGGAGCTGTTTTTT.

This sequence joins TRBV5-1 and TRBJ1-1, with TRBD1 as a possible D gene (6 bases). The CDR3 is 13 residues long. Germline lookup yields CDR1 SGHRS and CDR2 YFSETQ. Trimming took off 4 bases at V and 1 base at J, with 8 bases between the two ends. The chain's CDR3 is CASSEQGNTEAFF. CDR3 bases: TGCGCCAGCAGCGAACAGGGGAACACTGAAGCTTTCTTT.

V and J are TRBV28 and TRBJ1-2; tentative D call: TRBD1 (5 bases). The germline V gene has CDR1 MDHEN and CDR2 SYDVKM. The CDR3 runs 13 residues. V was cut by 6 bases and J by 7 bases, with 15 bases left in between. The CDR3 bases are TGTGCCAGCAGCCCCGGGGGGATGGGTGGCTACACCTTC. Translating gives CASSPGGMGGYTF.

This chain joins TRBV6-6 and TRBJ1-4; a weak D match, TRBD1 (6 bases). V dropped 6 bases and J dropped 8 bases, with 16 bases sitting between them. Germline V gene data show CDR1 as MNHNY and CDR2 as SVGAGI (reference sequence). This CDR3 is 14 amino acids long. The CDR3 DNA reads TGTGCCAGCAGGACGAGGGGGTCCAGGGAAAAACTGTTTTTT. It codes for CASRTRGSREKLFF.

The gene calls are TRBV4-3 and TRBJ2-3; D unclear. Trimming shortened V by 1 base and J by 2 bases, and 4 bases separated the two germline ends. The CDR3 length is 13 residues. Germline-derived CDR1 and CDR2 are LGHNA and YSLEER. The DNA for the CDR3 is TGCGCCAGCAGCCAAGGAGTCACAGATACGCAGTATTTT. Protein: CASSQGVTDTQYF.

CDR3 nucleotides: TGTGCCAGCAGCTCGGGACAGGGGAGCTACGAGCAGTACTTC. This sequence encodes CASSSGQGSYEQYF. The rearrangement uses TRBV7-2 and TRBJ2-7; TRBD1 matches at 10 bases. Unmatched junction bases numbered 3, after V lost 4 bases and J lost 3 bases. Germline CDR1 and CDR2: SGHTA and FQGNSA. This CDR3 has 14 residues.

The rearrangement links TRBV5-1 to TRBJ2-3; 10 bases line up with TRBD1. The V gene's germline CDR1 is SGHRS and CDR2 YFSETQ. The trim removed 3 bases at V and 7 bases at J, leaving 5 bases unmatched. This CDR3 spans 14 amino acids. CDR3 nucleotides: TGCGCCAGCAGCTCAGGACAGGGGGGGAATACGCAGTATTTT. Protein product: CASSSGQGGNTQYF.

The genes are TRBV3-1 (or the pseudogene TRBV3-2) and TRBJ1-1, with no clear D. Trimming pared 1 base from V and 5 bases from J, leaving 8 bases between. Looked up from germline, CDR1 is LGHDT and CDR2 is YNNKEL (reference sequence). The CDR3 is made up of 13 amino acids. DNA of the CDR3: TGTGCCAGCAGCCAAGTTCCCGGGACTGAAGCTTTCTTT. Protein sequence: CASSQVPGTEAFF.

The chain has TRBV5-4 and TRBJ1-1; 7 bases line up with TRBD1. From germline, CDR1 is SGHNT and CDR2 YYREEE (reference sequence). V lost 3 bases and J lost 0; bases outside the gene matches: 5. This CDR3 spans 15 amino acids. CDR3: CASSSLGQLNTEAFF. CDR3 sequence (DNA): TGTGCCAGCAGCTCCCTGGGACAGCTGAACACTGAAGCTTTCTTT.

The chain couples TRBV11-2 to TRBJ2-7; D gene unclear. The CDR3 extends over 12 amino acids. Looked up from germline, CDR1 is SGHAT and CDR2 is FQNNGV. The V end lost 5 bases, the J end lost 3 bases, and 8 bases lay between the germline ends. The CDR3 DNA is TGTGCCAGCAGCCCGCACGGCTACGAGCAGTACTTC. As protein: CASSPHGYEQYF.

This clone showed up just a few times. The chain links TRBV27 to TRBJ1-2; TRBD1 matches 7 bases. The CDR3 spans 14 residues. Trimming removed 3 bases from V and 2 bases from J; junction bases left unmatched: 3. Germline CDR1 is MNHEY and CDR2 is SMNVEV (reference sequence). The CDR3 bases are TGTGCCAGCAGTTTGGGACAGACGAACTATGGCTACACCTTC. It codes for CASSLGQTNYGYTF.

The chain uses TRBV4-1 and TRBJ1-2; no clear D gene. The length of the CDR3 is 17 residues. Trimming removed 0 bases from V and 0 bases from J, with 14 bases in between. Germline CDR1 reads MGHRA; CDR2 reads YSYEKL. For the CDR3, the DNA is TGCGCCAGCAGCCAAGATTCGTTTGGCGGGACTAACTATGGCTACACCTTC. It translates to CASSQDSFGGTNYGYTF.

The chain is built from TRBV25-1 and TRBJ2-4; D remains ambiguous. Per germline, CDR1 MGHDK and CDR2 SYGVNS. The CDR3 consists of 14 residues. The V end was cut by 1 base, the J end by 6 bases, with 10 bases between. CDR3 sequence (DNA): TGTGCCAGCAGTGAATGGGCGTCAGGAAACATTCAGTACTTC. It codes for CASSEWASGNIQYF.

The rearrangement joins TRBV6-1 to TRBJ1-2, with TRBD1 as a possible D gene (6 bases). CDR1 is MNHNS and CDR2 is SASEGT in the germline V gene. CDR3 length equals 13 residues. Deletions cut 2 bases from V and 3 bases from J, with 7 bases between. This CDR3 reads CASSEQGHYGYTF. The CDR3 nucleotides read TGTGCCAGCAGTGAACAGGGGCACTATGGCTACACCTTC.

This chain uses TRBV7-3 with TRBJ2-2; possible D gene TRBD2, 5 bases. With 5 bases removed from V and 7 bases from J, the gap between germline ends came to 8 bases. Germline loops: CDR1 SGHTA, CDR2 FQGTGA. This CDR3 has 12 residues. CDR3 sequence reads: CASSRRIGELFF. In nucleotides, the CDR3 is TGTGCCAGCAGCCGGAGGATCGGGGAGCTGTTTTTT. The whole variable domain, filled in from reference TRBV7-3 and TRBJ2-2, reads GAGVSQTPSNKVTEKGKYVELRCDPISGHTALYWYRQSLGQGPEFLIYFQGTGAADDSGLPNDRFFAVRPEGSVSTLKIQRTERGDSAVYLCASSRRIGELFFGEGSRLTVL.

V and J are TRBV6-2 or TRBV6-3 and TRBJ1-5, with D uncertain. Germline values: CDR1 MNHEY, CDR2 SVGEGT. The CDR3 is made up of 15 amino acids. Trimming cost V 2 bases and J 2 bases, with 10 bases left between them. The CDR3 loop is CASSYSPRGNQPQHF. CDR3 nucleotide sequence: TGTGCCAGCAGTTACAGCCCGAGGGGCAATCAGCCCCAGCATTTT.

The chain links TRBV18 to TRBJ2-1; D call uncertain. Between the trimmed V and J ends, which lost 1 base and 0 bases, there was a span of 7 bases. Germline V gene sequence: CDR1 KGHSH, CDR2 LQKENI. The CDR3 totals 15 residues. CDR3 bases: TGTGCCAGCTCACCACAGAGTAACTCCTACAATGAGCAGTTCTTC. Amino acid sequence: CASSPQSNSYNEQFF.

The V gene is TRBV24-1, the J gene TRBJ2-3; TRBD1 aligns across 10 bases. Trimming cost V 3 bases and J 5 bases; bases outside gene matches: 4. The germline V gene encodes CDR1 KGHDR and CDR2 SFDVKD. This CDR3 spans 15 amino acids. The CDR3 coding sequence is TGTGCCACCAGTGATGGCTGGGACAGGGGAGATACGCAGTATTTT. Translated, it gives CATSDGWDRGDTQYF.